These 32 T cell receptor beta chains were all obtained from the same sample, sequenced in a study of spatial heterogeneity in lung cancer. Time point in this sample: sample taken at primary tumor resection. No cells were sorted before sequencing. The whole RNA sequenced was extracted from tumor, nontumor lung or frozen PBMC. TCRdb used MiXCR to reprocess the 5' RACE reads, holding one entry per CDR3 protein. The sample yields almost 75,000 distinct CDR3 sequences, roughly 13% seen once. Here the sequenced sample was PBMCs, taken at surgery. The receptors shown here come from a male donor with early-stage non-small cell lung cancer.

There are a few counts of this clonotype. The chain combines TRBV29-1 with TRBJ2-2; 10 bases are shared with TRBD1. This CDR3 comprises 18 residues. The V and J ends lost 4 bases and 2 bases, in that order; junction bases with no gene match: 13. The germline CDR1 and CDR2 sequences are SQVTM and ANQGSEA. The CDR3, as DNA: TGCAGCGTTGCTGTGAGGGACAGGGGCGAGACTAACACCGGGGAGCTGTTTTTT. Translating it yields CSVAVRDRGETNTGELFF.

The rearrangement links TRBV10-3 to TRBJ2-6; D not certain. Germline V lookup: CDR1 ENHRY, CDR2 SYGVKD. Deletions cut 2 bases from V and 0 bases from J, with 14 bases between. The CDR3 runs to 18 residues. In nucleotides, the CDR3 is TGTGCCATCAGTGAGCGGCGCCCACAGAGCTCTGGGGCCAACGTCCTGACTTTC. Its translation: CAISERRPQSSGANVLTF.

This clonotype was counted a few times. The chain employs TRBV12-3 or TRBV12-4 and TRBJ1-5; the D is unclear. V shed 8 bases and J shed 0 bases, with 8 bases lying between them. The CDR3 runs 13 residues. CDR3 nucleotides: TGTGCCAGCTCAGTGTATAGCAATCAGCCCCAGCATTTT. Protein product: CASSVYSNQPQHF.

This clonotype was seen only a few times. The rearrangement joins TRBV7-2 to TRBJ2-7, with TRBD2 matching 7 bases. Looked up from germline, CDR1 is SGHTA and CDR2 is FQGNSA. This CDR3 is 16 amino acids long. J was trimmed by 6 bases and V by 4 bases; bases with no gene match: 15. The DNA for the CDR3 is TGTGCCAGCAGCTCGCTAGCGTTTGCGGGAGAAGGCGAGCAGTACTTC. As protein: CASSSLAFAGEGEQYF. Drawing the rest from reference TRBV7-2 and TRBJ2-7, the complete variable domain is GAGVSQSPSNKVTEKGKDVELRCDPISGHTALYWYRQSLGQGLEFLIYFQGNSAPDKSGLPSDRFSAERTGGSVSTLTIQRTQQEDSAVYLCASSSLAFAGEGEQYFGPGTRLTVT.

The sample holds a few counts of this clonotype. V usage is TRBV7-8 and J usage is TRBJ2-5; D is possibly TRBD1 (5 bases). There are 14 residues in the CDR3. V was cut by 5 bases and J by 2 bases, with 12 bases left in between. Germline-derived CDR1 and CDR2 are SGHVS and FQNEAQ. CDR3 sequence: CASSIRQIQETQYF. The CDR3 DNA reads TGTGCCAGCAGCATCCGACAGATTCAAGAGACCCAGTACTTC.

The chain couples TRBV30 to TRBJ2-2; 8 nucleotides match TRBD1. Per the germline V gene, CDR1 is GTSNPN and CDR2 is SVGIG (reference sequence). The J segment lost 4 bases and the V segment lost 2 bases, leaving 3 bases of the junction unmatched. The CDR3 has 14 residues. In nucleotides, the CDR3 is TGTGCCTGGAGTAGGACAGGGAGCACCGGGGAGCTGTTTTTT. Its protein product is CAWSRTGSTGELFF.

This clonotype has just a few counts. The CDR3, as DNA: TGCGCCAGCAGATCTGGTAGCGGCACAGATACGCAGTATTTT. Its protein product is CASRSGSGTDTQYF. The V and J genes are TRBV5-1 and TRBJ2-3, with a weak D call TRBD2 (5 bases). Germline CDR1 SGHRS, CDR2 YFSETQ. The CDR3 runs 14 residues. Between the trimmed V and J ends, which lost 5 bases and 1 base, there was a span of 11 bases.

The chain couples TRBV5-1 to TRBJ2-3; 7 nucleotides match TRBD2. Per germline, CDR1 SGHRS and CDR2 YFSETQ. With V trimmed by 3 bases and J by 0 bases, 1 base remained unmatched. The CDR3 totals 14 residues. For the CDR3, the DNA is TGCGCCAGCAGCTGGGGACTAAGCACAGATACGCAGTATTTT. Protein: CASSWGLSTDTQYF.

Ten or more counts support this clonotype. The chain employs TRBV29-1 and TRBJ1-1; TRBD1 might be the D (6 bases). In germline, CDR1 is SQVTM, CDR2 ANQGSEA. V gave up 4 bases and J gave up 2 bases, with 11 bases separating them. The CDR3 spans 13 residues. The CDR3 spells CSVARTANTEAFF. CDR3 DNA: TGCAGCGTTGCCCGGACAGCTAACACTGAAGCTTTCTTT.

This clonotype was seen at least ten times. This chain connects TRBV9 to TRBJ1-1; D is unclear. The germline V and J ends were trimmed by 4 bases and 0 bases, with 13 bases remaining between them. This CDR3 is built from 15 residues. Per germline, CDR1 SGDLS and CDR2 YYNGEE. The DNA of the CDR3 is TGTGCCAGCAGCCCCGGGCCGAGAATGAACACTGAAGCTTTCTTT. Amino acids: CASSPGPRMNTEAFF.

There are many counts of this clonotype. The junction departs from germline at one end; a sequencing error may be responsible. The V and J genes are TRBV12-3 or TRBV12-4 and TRBJ2-1, with D perhaps assigned TRBD1 or TRBD2 (6 bases each). The CDR3 runs to 12 residues. CDR3 coding DNA: TGCCCCCGGAGGGGGGAGTACAATGAGCAGTTCTTC. Protein product: CPRRGEYNEQFF.

This chain links TRBV6-1 with TRBJ1-2, with D possibly matching TRBD1 (6 bases). Germline CDR1 reads MNHNS; CDR2 reads SASEGT. V lost 6 bases and J lost 4, with 18 bases in between. The CDR3 covers 15 residues. CDR3 in amino acids: CASSEAGATGYGYTF. The CDR3 nucleotides read TGTGCCAGCAGCGAGGCAGGGGCTACGGGCTATGGCTACACCTTC.

This clonotype was detected only a few times. The chain joins TRBV29-1 to TRBJ1-5; 7 bases are shared with TRBD1. Germline CDR1 SQVTM, CDR2 ANQGSEA. V lost 6 bases and J lost 7; bases outside the gene matches: 9. CDR3 length: 13 residues. Here the CDR3 reads CSVLGGAGQPQHF. Here the CDR3 DNA reads TGCAGCGTCCTAGGGGGCGCGGGGCAGCCCCAGCATTTT.

The chain recombines TRBV19 with TRBJ2-1; 8 bases map to TRBD2. This CDR3 contains 13 residues. The trim removed 10 bases at V and 7 bases at J, leaving 9 bases unmatched. Germline V lookup: CDR1 LNHDA, CDR2 SQIVND (reference sequence). The CDR3 DNA sequence: TGTGCCACAAGACGGGAGGGCCGAAATGAGCAGTTCTTC. It yields the protein CATRREGRNEQFF.

The V gene is TRBV7-8, the J gene TRBJ2-3, with D possibly matching TRBD2 (5 bases). The germline V gene has CDR1 SGHVS and CDR2 FQNEAQ. With 0 bases removed from V and 1 base from J, the gap between germline ends came to 11 bases. The CDR3 has 16 residues. The chain's CDR3 is CASSLAIGVGTDTQYF. The CDR3 bases are TGTGCCAGCAGCTTAGCCATCGGGGTTGGCACAGATACGCAGTATTTT.

This clonotype was observed many times. The chain links TRBV5-1 to TRBJ2-5; the match to TRBD2 covers 8 bases. Germline V gene data show CDR1 as SGHRS and CDR2 as YFSETQ. This CDR3 spans 15 amino acids. Trimming removed 1 base from V and 2 bases from J; junction bases left unmatched: 4. The CDR3 loop reads CASSLFSGEQETQYF. CDR3 bases: TGCGCCAGCAGCTTGTTTAGCGGGGAACAAGAGACCCAGTACTTC.

This clonotype has ten or more counts. The rearrangement joins TRBV19 to TRBJ1-5; 9 bases map to TRBD1. This CDR3 is 14 amino acids long. Unmatched junction bases numbered 7, after V lost 9 bases and J lost 4 bases. Germline V gene lookup returns CDR1 LNHDA and CDR2 SQIVND (reference sequence). CDR3: CASSSGTGNQPQHF. Here the CDR3 DNA reads TGTGCCAGCAGCTCCGGGACAGGGAATCAGCCCCAGCATTTT.

This clonotype turned up a few times. V gene TRBV6-5 combines with J gene TRBJ1-1; TRBD1 is a possible D gene (5 bases). The V end was cut by 7 bases, the J end by 0 bases, with 9 bases between. Germline-derived CDR1 and CDR2 are MNHEY and SVGAGI. CDR3 length: 13 amino acids. The CDR3 loop reads CASTGGMNTEAFF. The CDR3 bases are TGTGCCAGCACTGGGGGGATGAACACTGAAGCTTTCTTT.

This clonotype was picked up a small number of times. The chain recombines TRBV14 with TRBJ1-1; 8 bases agree with TRBD1. CDR1 is SGHDN and CDR2 is FVKESK in the germline V gene. The CDR3 runs to 15 residues. Trimming took 1 base from V and 5 from J; bases not matched to a gene: 6. The CDR3 coding sequence is TGTGCCAGCAGCCAAGCGACAGGGGCGGGGACTGAAGCTTTCTTT. Translating gives CASSQATGAGTEAFF.

This clonotype turned up a few times. The CDR3 nucleotides read TGTGCCAGCATAGAGTACAATGAGCAGTTCTTC. Translation: CASIEYNEQFF. The chain employs TRBV2 and TRBJ2-1, with D hard to call. The CDR3 loop spans 11 amino acids. Germline assignment: CDR1 SNHLY and CDR2 FYNNEI. V was shortened by 7 bases and J by 4 bases, with 5 bases between the two germline ends.

This clonotype has just a few counts. CDR3 protein: CASSLVRNTDTQYF. Written as DNA, the CDR3 is TGTGCCAGCAGCTTAGTTCGAAACACAGATACGCAGTATTTT. J is TRBJ2-3 and V is TRBV7-9; D ambiguous. The CDR3 sequence is 14 residues long. Germline values: CDR1 SEHNR, CDR2 FQNEAQ (reference sequence). V gave up 1 base and J gave up 2 bases, with 7 bases separating them.

In its sample, this clonotype was seen many times. This sequence joins TRBV3-1 and TRBJ2-1, with D perhaps TRBD2 (6 bases). Between the trimmed V and J ends, which lost 2 bases and 5 bases, there was a span of 13 bases. Germline V gene sequence: CDR1 LGHDT, CDR2 YNNKEL (reference sequence). The CDR3 length is 15 residues. Written as DNA, the CDR3 is TGTGCCAGCAGCCAACCTAGCGCACAAGACAATGAGCAGTTCTTC. This sequence encodes CASSQPSAQDNEQFF.

This clonotype was recorded a few times. The chain has TRBV6-2 or TRBV6-3 and TRBJ1-5; D remains unclear. V lost 7 bases, J lost 0 bases, and 13 bases lay in between. CDR3 length: 15 amino acids. Germline assignment: CDR1 MNHEY and CDR2 SVGEGT. The chain's CDR3 is CASKSASPSNQPQHF. The CDR3 DNA sequence: TGTGCCAGCAAATCGGCGTCCCCTAGCAATCAGCCCCAGCATTTT.

The chain combines TRBV5-4 with TRBJ2-7; D perhaps matches TRBD2 (5 bases). This CDR3 has 13 amino acids. V lost 3 bases and J lost 6, with 13 bases in between. Germline V CDR1 and CDR2: SGHNT, YYREEE (reference sequence). The CDR3 region has the DNA TGTGCCAGCAGCTCTGTGGGAGCCTGCGAGCAGTACTTC. This sequence encodes CASSSVGACEQYF.

This clonotype has ten or more counts. This sequence joins TRBV7-9 and TRBJ1-2; D remains unclear. V was pared by 1 base and J by 4 bases, with 10 bases between. The CDR3 totals 14 residues. Germline V gives CDR1 SEHNR, CDR2 FQNEAQ (reference sequence). CDR3 region: CASSLVPGSYGYTF. CDR3 DNA: TGTGCCAGCAGCTTAGTTCCAGGTTCCTATGGCTACACCTTC. The full variable domain, in which reference TRBV7-9 and TRBJ1-2 provide the parts outside the CDR3, is DTGVSQNPRHKITKRGQNVTFRCDPISEHNRLYWYRQTLGQGPEFLTYFQNEAQLEKSRLLSDRFSAERPKGSFSTLEIQRTEQGDSAMYLCASSLVPGSYGYTFGSGTRLTVV.

The gene calls are TRBV20-1 and TRBJ1-4; TRBD1 agrees at 8 bases. This CDR3 has 14 amino acids. Germline trimming cut 5 bases from V and 14 bases from J; bases unmatched to any gene: 16. Per germline, CDR1 DFQATT and CDR2 SNEGSKA (reference sequence). The CDR3 here is CSASKTGDIRSLFF. In DNA, the CDR3 is TGCAGTGCTTCCAAGACAGGGGATATCCGGAGTCTGTTTTTT.

The V and J genes are TRBV7-9 and TRBJ1-1; D gene uncertain. V lost 1 base and J lost 3, with 15 bases in between. The CDR3 length is 16 residues. From germline, CDR1 is SEHNR and CDR2 FQNEAQ (reference sequence). The CDR3 reads CASSLDPSKGHTEAFF. The CDR3 DNA reads as TGTGCCAGCAGCTTAGACCCTTCAAAGGGTCACACTGAAGCTTTCTTT.

This clonotype was recorded a few times. The rearrangement uses TRBV14 and TRBJ2-2; weak D call: TRBD1 (5 bases). V dropped 2 bases and J dropped 1 base, with 8 bases sitting between them. CDR1 SGHDN and CDR2 FVKESK come from the germline V gene. The CDR3 runs 15 residues. The CDR3 sequence: CASSQWQGNTGELFF. The CDR3 DNA follows: TGTGCCAGCAGCCAATGGCAGGGGAACACCGGGGAGCTGTTTTTT.

This clonotype has at least ten counts. This chain connects TRBV28 to TRBJ1-1; no clear D gene. Trimming shortened V by 9 bases and J by 4 bases, and 15 bases separated the two germline ends. Germline CDR1 reads MDHEN; CDR2 reads SYDVKM. The CDR3 has 13 amino acids. CDR3 residues: CASKPRASTEAFF. Here the CDR3 DNA reads TGTGCCAGTAAACCTCGGGCGTCCACTGAAGCTTTCTTT.

Ten or more counts support this clonotype. The gene calls are TRBV4-3 and TRBJ2-1; TRBD1 is a possible D gene (6 bases). Germline lookup yields CDR1 LGHNA and CDR2 YSLEER. The CDR3 spans 15 residues. V lost 1 base, J lost 8 bases, and 15 bases lay in between. DNA for the CDR3: TGCGCCAGCAGCCAAGTATCTGGGGGCTGGGATGAGCAGTTCTTC. This translates into CASSQVSGGWDEQFF.

The rearrangement links TRBV7-2 to TRBJ1-5, with D uncertain. From germline, CDR1 is SGHTA and CDR2 FQGNSA. The V gene lost 3 bases and the J gene lost 6 bases, with 18 bases spanning the gap. This CDR3 spans 16 amino acids. The DNA of the CDR3 is TGTGCCAGCAGCTTCGGGCCTCCGGCCGCGGCTCAGCCCCAGCATTTT. Its translation is CASSFGPPAAAQPQHF. Full variable domain (rest looked up from reference TRBV7-2 and TRBJ1-5): GAGVSQSPSNKVTEKGKDVELRCDPISGHTALYWYRQSLGQGLEFLIYFQGNSAPDKSGLPSDRFSAERTGGSVSTLTIQRTQQEDSAVYLCASSFGPPAAAQPQHFGDGTRLSIL.

V usage is TRBV29-1 and J usage is TRBJ2-3; 7 bases agree with TRBD1. V was pared by 8 bases and J by 4 bases, with 9 bases of the junction left unmatched. The CDR3 sequence is 13 residues long. Per germline, CDR1 SQVTM and CDR2 ANQGSEA. Here the CDR3 reads CSSRRGSPDTQYF. CDR3 bases: TGCAGCTCACGCAGGGGGAGCCCAGATACGCAGTATTTT.